The entry below describes one T cell receptor beta chain. As yet, its antigen is unknown. The data are from a study of blood T cells in healthy people across ages. V was clipped by 5 bases and J by 8 bases; unmatched bases: 7. This CDR3 has 15 amino acids. The study drew donors from healthy Caucasian individuals in Russia aged about 6 to 100. General study results and limits: It was not known whether donors were CMV positive (a possible confounder of expanded clonotype changes). Researchers deemed the diversity estimates from one million T cells underestimates.

Using a J-beta primer mix together with a sample-barcoded 5' primer, a second PCR was run for roughly 6 to 11 cycles. MiXCR, applied by TCRdb to the 5' RACE reads, yields one record per CDR3 protein. This sample has about 1.1 million distinct CDR3 sequences, with more than 30% found just once. The rearrangement joins TRBV12-3 or TRBV12-4 to TRBJ2-1, with 12 bases that match TRBD2. The origin of this receptor is a young man in good health. Sequencing was carried out using blood. The chain's CDR3 is CASSALAGGRDEQFF. CDR3 nucleotide sequence: TGTGCCAGCAGTGCCCTAGCGGGGGGGCGGGATGAGCAGTTCTTC.